This TCR beta chain is from a study of siplizumab effects on memory and regulatory T cells. Notes on the study in general: Poor capture below about 10^-5 frequency left most alloreactive clones unmapped to unstimulated subsets.

V lost 3 bases and J lost 5, with 25 bases in between. This CDR3 spans 18 amino acids. On this clone itself: The antigen remains unidentified.

Profiled with immunoSEQ multiplex PCR; TCRdb holds only in-frame clones, not every one. The table shows roughly 100,000 clones, with about 93% occurring only once. The rearrangement uses TRBV23-1 and TRBJ1-2; D is possibly TRBD1 (5 bases). TRBV23-1 is labeled an ORF, and its function is uncertain. Sequencing was performed on CD4+ T cells sorted from blood. The clonotype originates from a human donor in good health. The CDR3 spells CASSQLSQDNRKLYGYTF. The DNA of the CDR3 is TGCGCCAGCAGTCAGCTATCCCAGGACAATAGGAAATTATATGGCTACACCTTC.